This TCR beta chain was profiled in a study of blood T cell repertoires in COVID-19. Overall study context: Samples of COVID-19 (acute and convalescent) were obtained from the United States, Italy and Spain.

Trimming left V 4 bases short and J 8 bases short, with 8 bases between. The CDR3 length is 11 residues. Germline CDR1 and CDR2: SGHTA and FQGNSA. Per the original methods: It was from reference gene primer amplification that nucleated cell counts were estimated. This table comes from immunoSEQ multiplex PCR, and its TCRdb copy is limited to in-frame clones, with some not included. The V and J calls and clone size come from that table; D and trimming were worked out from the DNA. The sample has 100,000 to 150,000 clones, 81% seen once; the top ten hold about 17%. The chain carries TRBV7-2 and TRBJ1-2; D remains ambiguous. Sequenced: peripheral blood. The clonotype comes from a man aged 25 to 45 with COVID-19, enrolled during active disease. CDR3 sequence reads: CASSSNQGYTF. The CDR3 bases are TGTGCCAGCAGCTCTAACCAAGGCTACACCTTC. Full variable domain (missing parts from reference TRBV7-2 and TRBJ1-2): GAGVSQSPSNKVTEKGKDVELRCDPISGHTALYWYRQSLGQGLEFLIYFQGNSAPDKSGLPSDRFSAERTGGSVSTLTIQRTQQEDSAVYLCASSSNQGYTFGSGTRLTVV.